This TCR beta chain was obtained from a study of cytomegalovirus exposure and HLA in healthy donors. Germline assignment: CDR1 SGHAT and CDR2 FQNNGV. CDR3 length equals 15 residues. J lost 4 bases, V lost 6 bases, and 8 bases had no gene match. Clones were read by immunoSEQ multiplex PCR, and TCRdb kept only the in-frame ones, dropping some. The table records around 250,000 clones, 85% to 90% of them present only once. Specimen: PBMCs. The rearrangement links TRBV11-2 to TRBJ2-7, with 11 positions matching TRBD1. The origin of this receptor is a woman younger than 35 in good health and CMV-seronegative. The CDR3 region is CASSPGQGARYEQYF. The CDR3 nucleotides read TGTGCCAGCAGTCCCGGACAGGGGGCTAGATACGAGCAGTACTTC.